This T cell receptor beta chain was identified in a study of T-cell memory formation after mild COVID-19. TCR alpha and TCR beta cDNA libraries carrying sample barcodes and UMIs were produced by 5'RACE using constant-segment primers. TCRdb re-called the 5' RACE reads through MiXCR, storing one row per CDR3 protein. In the table there are some 250,000 distinct CDR3 sequences, roughly a tenth of which are singletons. The table lists this clonotype with many counts. Its antigen is not identified. CDR3 length equals 15 residues. Per germline, CDR1 SGHRS and CDR2 YFSETQ. The ends lost 0 bases at V and 7 bases at J; junction bases unmatched: 2. Findings and limits, study-wide: The authors left the SARS-CoV-2 specificity of second-wave clones peaking on day 37 unconfirmed. Several responding clones turned up in pre-infection memory, indicating that cross-reactive memory may have taken part. Clones contracting day 15 to 85 were balanced CD4/CD8; later expanders leaned CD4+.

The sequence derives from a man younger than 30 who had mild COVID-19 (a few samples of this study predate the infection). Cell type and time point are not known. The gene calls are TRBV5-1 and TRBJ2-1; TRBD2 aligns across 12 bases. Sequenced input: PBMCs or a T cell subset sorted from them (not recorded which). In nucleotides, the CDR3 is TGCGCCAGCAGCTTGGGACTAGCGGGGGTGAATGAGCAGTTCTTC. Its translation: CASSLGLAGVNEQFF.